This T cell receptor beta chain was observed in a study of molecular identifiers for immune sequencing clone quantification. Study as a whole: Replicate runs used RNA from approximately 20,000 or 100,000 naive CD8 cells, which was split five ways into aliquots, and four of those aliquots were then sequenced. Broader study findings: Clones above 20 RNA copies held over 99% of effector molecules, under 1% in naive cells.

As concerns this clonotype: Its cognate antigen is unknown. This may arise from a read error, as a much more abundant clone is one base away.

Bulk TCR libraries were made with methods that had been previously described and with listed TCR primers. Each CDR3 protein gets one entry after TCRdb re-called the PCR reads with MiXCR. This sample has about 330,000 distinct CDR3 sequences, with 24% found just once. Sorting was used to obtain naive CD8 T cells (CD8+CD4-CCR7+CD45RA+). The sample taken for sequencing was naive CD8+ T cells from blood, with Jurkat cell RNA spiked in. Indicated subset: FACS-sorted CD8+CD4-CCR7+CD45RA+ naive T cells. The receptor was derived from a human donor in good health. Some libraries in this study had Jurkat cell RNA spiked in.

The CDR3 here is CASSQRAMGGNTEASF. DNA for the CDR3: TGCGCCAGCAGCCAAAGGGCGATGGGGGGAAACACTGAAGCTTCCTTT. This chain uses TRBV4-3 with TRBJ1-1, with D perhaps matching TRBD1 (5 bases). Germline CDR1 reads LGHNA; CDR2 reads YSLEER. The CDR3 loop spans 16 amino acids.